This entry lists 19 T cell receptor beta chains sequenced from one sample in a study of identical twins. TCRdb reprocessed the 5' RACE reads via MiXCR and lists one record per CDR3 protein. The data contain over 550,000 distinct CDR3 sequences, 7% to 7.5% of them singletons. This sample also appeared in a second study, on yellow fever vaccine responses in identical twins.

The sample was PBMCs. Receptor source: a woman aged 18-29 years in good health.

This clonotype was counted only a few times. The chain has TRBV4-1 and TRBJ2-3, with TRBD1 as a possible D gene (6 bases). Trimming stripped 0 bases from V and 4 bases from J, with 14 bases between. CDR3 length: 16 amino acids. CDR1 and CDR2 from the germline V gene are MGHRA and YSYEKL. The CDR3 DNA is TGCGCCAGCAGCCAAGAGGGGGCTTCTTGGTCAGATACGCAGTATTTT. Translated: CASSQEGASWSDTQYF.

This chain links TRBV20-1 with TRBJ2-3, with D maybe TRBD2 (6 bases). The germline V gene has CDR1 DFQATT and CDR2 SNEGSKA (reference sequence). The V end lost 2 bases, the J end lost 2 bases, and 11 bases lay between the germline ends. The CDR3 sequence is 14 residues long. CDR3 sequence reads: CSARIGGNTDTQYF. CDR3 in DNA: TGCAGTGCTAGAATTGGGGGGAACACAGATACGCAGTATTTT.

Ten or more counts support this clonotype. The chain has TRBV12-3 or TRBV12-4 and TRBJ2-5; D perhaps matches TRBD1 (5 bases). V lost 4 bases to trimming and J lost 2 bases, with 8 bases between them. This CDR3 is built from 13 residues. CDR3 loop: CASSWGRQETQYF. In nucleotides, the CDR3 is TGTGCCAGCAGTTGGGGCAGGCAAGAGACCCAGTACTTC.

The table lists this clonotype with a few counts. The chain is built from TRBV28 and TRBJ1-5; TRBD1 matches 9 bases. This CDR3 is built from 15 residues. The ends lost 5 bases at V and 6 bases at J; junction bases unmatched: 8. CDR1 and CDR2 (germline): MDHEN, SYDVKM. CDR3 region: CASSTRGQGGQPQHF. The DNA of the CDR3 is TGTGCCAGCAGTACCAGGGGACAGGGAGGTCAGCCCCAGCATTTT.

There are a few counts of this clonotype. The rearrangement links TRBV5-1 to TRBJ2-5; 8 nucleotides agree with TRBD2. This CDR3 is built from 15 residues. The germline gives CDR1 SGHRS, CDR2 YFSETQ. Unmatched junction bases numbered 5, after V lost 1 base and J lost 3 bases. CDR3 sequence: CASSLFKAGEETQYF. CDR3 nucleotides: TGCGCCAGCAGCTTGTTTAAAGCGGGAGAAGAGACCCAGTACTTC.

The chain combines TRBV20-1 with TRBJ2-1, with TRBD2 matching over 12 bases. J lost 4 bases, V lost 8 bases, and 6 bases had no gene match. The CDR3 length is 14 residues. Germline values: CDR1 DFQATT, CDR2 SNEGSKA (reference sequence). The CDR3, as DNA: TGCAGTCCGCGGACTAGCGGGATTTACAATGAGCAGTTCTTC. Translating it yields CSPRTSGIYNEQFF.

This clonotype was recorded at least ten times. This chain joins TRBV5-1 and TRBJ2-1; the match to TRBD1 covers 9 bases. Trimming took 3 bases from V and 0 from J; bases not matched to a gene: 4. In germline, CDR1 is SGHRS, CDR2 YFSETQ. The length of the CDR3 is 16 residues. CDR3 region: CASSWGQGGSYNEQFF. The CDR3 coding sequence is TGCGCCAGCAGCTGGGGACAGGGAGGCTCCTACAATGAGCAGTTCTTC.

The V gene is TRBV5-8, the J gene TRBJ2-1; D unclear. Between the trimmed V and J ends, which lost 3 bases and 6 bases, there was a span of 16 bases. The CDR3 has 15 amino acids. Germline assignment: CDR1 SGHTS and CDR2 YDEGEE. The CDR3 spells CASSWPRSSGNEQFF. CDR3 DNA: TGTGCCAGCAGCTGGCCGAGATCTTCCGGCAATGAGCAGTTCTTC.

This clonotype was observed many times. The CDR3: CSARDGTGGTDTQYF. CDR3 DNA sequence: TGCAGTGCTAGAGACGGGACAGGGGGCACAGATACGCAGTATTTT. The chain uses TRBV20-1 and TRBJ2-3; TRBD1 matches at 10 bases. Trimming removed 0 bases from V and 1 base from J; junction bases left unmatched: 1. CDR3 length: 15 residues. CDR1 is DFQATT, CDR2 SNEGSKA, per germline (reference sequence).

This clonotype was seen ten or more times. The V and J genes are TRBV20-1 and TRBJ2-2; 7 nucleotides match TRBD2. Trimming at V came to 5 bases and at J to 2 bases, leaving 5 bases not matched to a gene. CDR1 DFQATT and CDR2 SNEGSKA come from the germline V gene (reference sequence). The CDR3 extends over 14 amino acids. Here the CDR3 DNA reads TGCAGTGCTCCGTCGGGGGGTAACACCGGGGAGCTGTTTTTT. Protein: CSAPSGGNTGELFF.

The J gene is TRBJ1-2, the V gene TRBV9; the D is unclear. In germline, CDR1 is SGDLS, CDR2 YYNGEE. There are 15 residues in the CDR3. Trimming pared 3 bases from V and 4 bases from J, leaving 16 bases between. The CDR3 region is CASSGSLTTLYGYTF. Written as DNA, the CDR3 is TGTGCCAGCAGCGGTTCACTGACAACCCTCTATGGCTACACCTTC.

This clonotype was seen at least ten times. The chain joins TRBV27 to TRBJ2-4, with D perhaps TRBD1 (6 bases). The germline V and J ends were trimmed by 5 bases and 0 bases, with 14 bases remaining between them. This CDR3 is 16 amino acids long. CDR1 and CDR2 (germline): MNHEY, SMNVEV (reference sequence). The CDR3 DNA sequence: TGTGCCAGCAGTACCGGACAGTCGATAGCCAAAAACATTCAGTACTTC. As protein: CASSTGQSIAKNIQYF.

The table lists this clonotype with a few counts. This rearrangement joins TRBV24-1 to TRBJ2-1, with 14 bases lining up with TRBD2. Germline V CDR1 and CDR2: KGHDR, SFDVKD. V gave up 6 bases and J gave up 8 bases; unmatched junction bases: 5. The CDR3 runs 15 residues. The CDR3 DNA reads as TGTGCCACCAGTTTCGGGACTAGCGGGAGAGATGAGCAGTTCTTC. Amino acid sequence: CATSFGTSGRDEQFF.

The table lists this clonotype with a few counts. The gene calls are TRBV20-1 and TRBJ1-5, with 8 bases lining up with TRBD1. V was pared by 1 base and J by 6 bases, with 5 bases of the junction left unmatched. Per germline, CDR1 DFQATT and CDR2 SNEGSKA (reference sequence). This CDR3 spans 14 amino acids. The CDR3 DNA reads TGCAGTGCTAGAGGGACAGGGCCAGGTCAGCCCCAGCATTTT. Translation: CSARGTGPGQPQHF.

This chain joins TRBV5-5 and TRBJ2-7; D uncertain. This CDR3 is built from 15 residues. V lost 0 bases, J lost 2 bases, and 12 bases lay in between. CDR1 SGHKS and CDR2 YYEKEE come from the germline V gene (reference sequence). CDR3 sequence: CASSLGQAVPYEQYV. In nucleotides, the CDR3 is TGTGCCAGCAGCTTGGGTCAGGCAGTACCCTACGAGCAGTACGTC.

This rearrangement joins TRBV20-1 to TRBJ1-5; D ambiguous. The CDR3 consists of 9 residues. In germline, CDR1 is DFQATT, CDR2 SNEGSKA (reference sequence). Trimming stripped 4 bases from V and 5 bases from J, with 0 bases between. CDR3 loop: CSANQPQHF. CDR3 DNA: TGCAGTGCTAATCAGCCCCAGCATTTT.

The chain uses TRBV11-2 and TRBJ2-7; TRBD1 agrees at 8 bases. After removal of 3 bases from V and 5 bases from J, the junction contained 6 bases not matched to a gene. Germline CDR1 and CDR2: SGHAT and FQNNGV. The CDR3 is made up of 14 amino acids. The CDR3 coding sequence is TGTGCCAGCAGCTTTGGACAGGGAGGCCACGAGCAGTACGTC. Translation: CASSFGQGGHEQYV.

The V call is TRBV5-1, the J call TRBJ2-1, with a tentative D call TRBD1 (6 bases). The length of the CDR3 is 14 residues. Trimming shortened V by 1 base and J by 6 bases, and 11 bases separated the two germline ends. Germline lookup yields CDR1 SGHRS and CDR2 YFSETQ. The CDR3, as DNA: TGCGCCAGCAGCTTGTTAGTGGGGGCCAATGAGCAGTTCTTC. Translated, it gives CASSLLVGANEQFF.

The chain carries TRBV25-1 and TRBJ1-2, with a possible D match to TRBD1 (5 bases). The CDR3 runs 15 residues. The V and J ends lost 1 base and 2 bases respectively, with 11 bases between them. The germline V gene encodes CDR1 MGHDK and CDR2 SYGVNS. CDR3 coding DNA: TGTGCCAGCAGTGAATCGGGACTCCCCAACTATGGCTACACCTTC. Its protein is CASSESGLPNYGYTF.